This TCR beta chain stems from a study of T cell responses to AZD1222 COVID-19 vaccine. Some second doses came at about 4 weeks and others at about 12 weeks; these were pooled. CDR1 and CDR2 from the germline V gene are LNHDA and SQIVND (reference sequence). The ends lost 7 bases at V and 7 bases at J; junction bases unmatched: 11. This CDR3 comprises 16 residues. Some clones are missing from TCRdb's copy, which holds only in-frame ones; the method was immunoSEQ multiplex PCR. The data show 150,000 or so clones, just over 90% seen once. The V call is TRBV19, the J call TRBJ1-5; 12 nucleotides line up with TRBD1. This specimen consisted of peripheral blood, obtained 28 days after the second AZD1222 dose. This sequence was found in an adult who received the AZD1222 COVID-19 vaccine. CDR3 nucleotides: TGTGCCAGTACCCCGGAGGGACAGGGGGCTCGGCAGCCCCAGCATTTT. Translated: CASTPEGQGARQPQHF.